The 27 T cell receptor beta chains below all came from one sample that was sequenced in a study of T-cell reconstitution after alpha-beta-depleted transplantation in children. Preparation of the TCRbeta library was carried out with unique molecular identifiers. TCRdb used MiXCR to reprocess the PCR reads, holding one entry per CDR3 protein. Counted here are about 300,000 distinct CDR3 sequences, 9.5% to 13% occurring once; the ten biggest clones make up less than 9%. Material: PBMCs, obtained before TCRalphabeta/CD19-depleted stem cell transplant. The source is a boy younger than two with acute myeloid leukemia, due to receive a stem cell transplant.

This clonotype was picked up many times. The chain combines TRBV6-1 with TRBJ2-3, with 8 bases fitting TRBD2. J was trimmed by 1 base and V by 6 bases; bases with no gene match: 6. Germline CDR1 MNHNS, CDR2 SASEGT. This CDR3 is built from 15 residues. CDR3 protein: CASRDGGAGTDTQYF. CDR3 nucleotide sequence: TGTGCCAGCAGAGACGGGGGGGCGGGCACAGATACGCAGTATTTT.

This rearrangement joins TRBV7-9 to TRBJ2-3; D uncertain. The CDR3 has 16 amino acids. V was trimmed by 5 bases and J by 2 bases, leaving 17 bases between them. Germline-derived CDR1 and CDR2 are SEHNR and FQNEAQ (reference sequence). CDR3 DNA: TGTGCCAGCAGCCCCCGAGGCCCGGCGAACACAGATACGCAGTATTTT. Translated, it gives CASSPRGPANTDTQYF.

This clonotype has a count of ten or more. The chain recombines TRBV28 with TRBJ2-7; 7 bases line up with TRBD1. Germline-derived CDR1 and CDR2 are MDHEN and SYDVKM. The CDR3 totals 13 residues. The V gene end was trimmed by 6 bases and the J gene end by 2 bases; junction bases not matched to a gene: 4. DNA of the CDR3: TGTGCCAGCAGCAGGACAGGTGCCTACGAGCAGTACTTC. It yields the protein CASSRTGAYEQYF.

This clonotype was observed at least ten times. The chain has TRBV3-1 and TRBJ1-1, with 9 nucleotides matching TRBD1. The V segment lost 4 bases and the J segment 6 bases; nucleotides outside the gene matches: 6. Germline-derived CDR1 and CDR2 are LGHDT and YNNKEL (reference sequence). The CDR3 covers 14 residues. Here the CDR3 reads CASSRQGGIAEAFF. The CDR3 DNA is TGTGCCAGCAGCCGACAGGGGGGAATCGCTGAAGCTTTCTTT.

Many counts were recorded for this clonotype. This chain links TRBV20-1 with TRBJ2-4, with D maybe TRBD1 (6 bases). This CDR3 contains 15 residues. V lost 4 bases to trimming and J lost 0 bases, with 13 bases between them. Germline-derived CDR1 and CDR2 are DFQATT and SNEGSKA (reference sequence). In DNA form, the CDR3 reads TGCAGTGCTACGGGACACCCGATAGCCAAAAACATTCAGTACTTC. This gives the protein CSATGHPIAKNIQYF.

This clonotype was counted many times. The V and J genes are TRBV18 and TRBJ1-1; D is ambiguous. The ends were cut back, 2 bases at V and 7 bases at J, with 11 bases in the middle. Germline values: CDR1 KGHSH, CDR2 LQKENI. The CDR3 totals 13 residues. Here the CDR3 DNA reads TGTGCCAGCTCACCAGAGACGAGGGTTGAAGCTTTCTTT. Amino acid sequence: CASSPETRVEAFF. Full variable domain (missing parts from reference TRBV18 and TRBJ1-1): NAGVMQNPRHLVRRRGQEARLRCSPMKGHSHVYWYRQLPEEGLKFMVYLQKENIIDESGMPKERFSAEFPKEGPSILRIQQVVRGDSAAYFCASSPETRVEAFFGQGTRLTVV.

This clonotype appeared many times. The chain recombines TRBV27 with TRBJ1-4; D is unclear. In germline, CDR1 is MNHEY, CDR2 SMNVEV (reference sequence). V lost 5 bases and J lost 8, with 15 bases in between. The CDR3 length is 14 residues. CDR3 sequence (DNA): TGTGCCAGCAGTGCCGTCCTATCGGGAGAAAAACTGTTTTTT. Translating it yields CASSAVLSGEKLFF.

This clonotype was seen repeatedly, ten times or more. The chain joins TRBV12-5 to TRBJ2-7, with D unresolved. V was trimmed by 6 bases and J by 10 bases, leaving 13 bases between them. This CDR3 region has 11 residues. Germline values: CDR1 LGHNT, CDR2 FRNRAP. CDR3 loop: CASGVSSNQYF. CDR3 sequence (DNA): TGTGCTAGTGGAGTTTCTAGTAATCAGTACTTC.

The table lists this clonotype with many counts. The chain has TRBV15 and TRBJ2-7, with D maybe TRBD1 (6 bases). The germline gives CDR1 LNHNV, CDR2 YYDKDF (reference sequence). V shed 1 base and J shed 3 bases, with 10 bases lying between them. The CDR3 runs to 14 residues. CDR3 DNA sequence: TGTGCCACCAGCAGAGGACAGGCCTACTACGAGCAGTACTTC. It specifies CATSRGQAYYEQYF.

The chain joins TRBV4-1 to TRBJ2-3; D not resolved. The germline CDR1 and CDR2 sequences are MGHRA and YSYEKL. CDR3 length: 14 residues. Trimming cost V 5 bases and J 1 base, with 10 bases left between them. Here the CDR3 reads CASSSNTGTDTQYF. CDR3 in DNA: TGCGCCAGCAGCTCCAATACTGGCACAGATACGCAGTATTTT.

This clonotype is a singleton in its sample. The chain couples TRBV7-6 to TRBJ1-2; D not resolved. The CDR3 length is 14 residues. V was cut by 5 bases and J by 8 bases, with 18 bases left in between. Germline-derived CDR1 and CDR2 are SGHVS and FNYEAQ. This CDR3 is CASSPQTPGRGYTF. CDR3 sequence (DNA): TGTGCCAGCAGCCCGCAAACTCCGGGTCGAGGCTACACCTTC.

A few counts support this clonotype. This sequence joins TRBV27 and TRBJ2-5; 11 bases line up with TRBD2. V was pared by 5 bases and J by 5 bases, with 7 bases of the junction left unmatched. The CDR3 length is 15 residues. Germline loops: CDR1 MNHEY, CDR2 SMNVEV (reference sequence). CDR3 coding DNA: TGTGCCAGCAGTAGCCTAGCGGGAGGTAGGGAGACCCAGTACTTC. It specifies CASSSLAGGRETQYF.

The table lists this clonotype with many counts. This chain joins TRBV12-5 and TRBJ2-7; TRBD2 is a possible D gene (5 bases). Germline assignment: CDR1 LGHNT and CDR2 FRNRAP. CDR3 length equals 11 residues. CDR3 loop: CASGPSYEQYF. The CDR3 region has the DNA TGTGCCAGCGGCCCCTCTTACGAGCAGTACTTC. Looking up the rest from reference TRBV12-5 and TRBJ2-7 gives the full variable domain: DARVTQTPRHKVTEMGQEVTMRCQPILGHNTVFWYRQTMMQGLELLAYFRNRAPLDDSGMPKDRFSAEMPDATLATLKIQPSEPRDSAVYFCASGPSYEQYFGPGTRLTVT.

This clonotype has a count of ten or more. Written as DNA, the CDR3 is TGTGCCAGCAGCCCTAGCGAGAGTTCATACACTGAAGCTTTCTTT. Amino acids: CASSPSESSYTEAFF. The chain combines TRBV7-6 with TRBJ1-1, with no clear D. Deletions cut 5 bases from V and 3 bases from J, with 16 bases between. CDR3 size: 15 residues. Germline CDR1 and CDR2: SGHVS and FNYEAQ.

This clonotype showed up many times. The chain joins TRBV5-1 to TRBJ2-3; the match to TRBD2 covers 12 bases. Per the germline V gene, CDR1 is SGHRS and CDR2 is YFSETQ. V was clipped by 0 bases and J by 8 bases; unmatched bases: 7. The CDR3 consists of 16 residues. The CDR3 DNA follows: TGCGCCAGCAGCTTGGTACCTAGCGGGGGGGCAGGTACGCAGTATTTT. Translated, it gives CASSLVPSGGAGTQYF.

A word on this clonotype: A much larger clone differs from this one at a single base, so this may be a read error. V and J are TRBV29-1 and TRBJ2-5; tentatively, D is TRBD1 (6 bases). CDR1 is SQVTM and CDR2 is ANQGSEA in the germline V gene. This CDR3 is built from 12 residues. The V gene lost 5 bases and the J gene lost 1 base, with 8 bases spanning the gap. The CDR3 DNA reads as TGCAGCGTTCGGACAGCCCAAGAGACCCAGTACTTC. Translation: CSVRTAQETQYF.

This clonotype was detected many times. DNA for the CDR3: TGTGCCAGCAGCTTAGAAACAGGGAACTATGGCTACACCTTC. Protein product: CASSLETGNYGYTF. The rearrangement uses TRBV7-9 and TRBJ1-2; D is possibly TRBD1 (6 bases). Germline CDR1 reads SEHNR; CDR2 reads FQNEAQ (reference sequence). Trimming took 1 base from V and 2 from J, leaving 8 bases between them. This CDR3 has 14 amino acids.

This clonotype appeared a few times. The chain uses TRBV14 and TRBJ2-5, with D perhaps matching TRBD1 (5 bases). Germline-derived CDR1 and CDR2 are SGHDN and FVKESK. The CDR3 runs 14 residues. Trimming took off 0 bases at V and 7 bases at J, with 12 bases between the two ends. Here the CDR3 reads CASSQESARGTQYF. CDR3 sequence (DNA): TGTGCCAGCAGCCAAGAATCTGCTAGGGGGACCCAGTACTTC.

The chain is built from TRBV12-3 or TRBV12-4 and TRBJ1-1, with D uncertain. Trimming shortened V by 6 bases and J by 1 base, and 18 bases separated the two germline ends. The CDR3 runs to 16 residues. Here the CDR3 DNA reads TGTGCCAGCAGAAGGAGAGGGAATGGGCGGAACACTGAAGCTTTCTTT. Protein sequence: CASRRRGNGRNTEAFF.

There are many counts of this clonotype. The chain's CDR3 is CATSSKTGWSHNEQFF. The CDR3, as DNA: TGTGCCACCAGCAGTAAAACGGGTTGGAGCCACAATGAGCAGTTCTTC. The rearrangement uses TRBV15 and TRBJ2-1, with D hard to call. Germline values: CDR1 LNHNV, CDR2 YYDKDF (reference sequence). This CDR3 has 16 amino acids. Trimming removed 3 bases from V and 5 bases from J, with 17 bases in between.

This clonotype was observed a handful of times. Relative to the germline gene, one junction end is altered; a read error may explain this. The V call is TRBV5-1, the J call TRBJ1-6; a weak D match, TRBD1 (6 bases). In germline, CDR1 is SGHRS, CDR2 YFSETQ. The CDR3 is 16 residues long. The DNA for the CDR3 is TGCGCCAGCAGATTGGACAGAAGCTCCTATAATTCACCCCTCCACTTT. Translation gives CASRLDRSSYNSPLHF.

V gene TRBV7-8 combines with J gene TRBJ2-6, with D possibly being TRBD1 (5 bases). Trimming left V 6 bases short and J 1 base short, with 10 bases between. The germline V gene has CDR1 SGHVS and CDR2 FQNEAQ. This CDR3 spans 15 amino acids. CDR3 residues: CASRSYRSGANVLTF. Here the CDR3 DNA reads TGTGCCAGCAGATCCTACAGGTCTGGGGCCAACGTCCTGACTTTC. Together with reference TRBV7-8 and TRBJ2-6, the CDR3 gives the full variable domain: GAGVSQSPRYKVAKRGQDVALRCDPISGHVSLFWYQQALGQGPEFLTYFQNEAQLDKSGLPSDRFFAERPEGSVSTLKIQRTQQEDSAVYLCASRSYRSGANVLTFGAGSRLTVL.

The chain employs TRBV4-1 and TRBJ2-7; no clear D gene. In germline, CDR1 is MGHRA, CDR2 YSYEKL. The CDR3 has 14 amino acids. V lost 0 bases to trimming and J lost 7 bases, with 13 bases between them. The CDR3 protein is CASSQDTEWGEQYF. As DNA, the CDR3 is TGCGCCAGCAGCCAAGATACGGAATGGGGTGAGCAGTACTTC.

This clonotype was recorded many times. This chain connects TRBV2 to TRBJ2-7; 7 bases map to TRBD1. The CDR3 runs 13 residues. V lost 6 bases to trimming and J lost 5 bases; unmatched junction nucleotides: 7. Germline CDR1 is SNHLY and CDR2 is FYNNEI. In nucleotides, the CDR3 is TGTGCCAGCAGAGTGACAGGGATCCACGAGCAGTACTTC. Translation gives CASRVTGIHEQYF.

This clonotype was seen ten or more times. The rearrangement uses TRBV7-9 and TRBJ2-4, with D unresolved. The V gene lost 1 base and the J gene lost 0 bases, with 19 bases spanning the gap. Germline V CDR1 and CDR2: SEHNR, FQNEAQ (reference sequence). This CDR3 is built from 19 residues. The CDR3 region is CASSLEGSWSPLAKNIQYF. Written as DNA, the CDR3 is TGTGCCAGCAGCTTAGAAGGTAGTTGGAGTCCGTTAGCCAAAAACATTCAGTACTTC.

This clonotype was recorded at least ten times. This chain links TRBV9 with TRBJ1-2; D is ambiguous. Per the germline V gene, CDR1 is SGDLS and CDR2 is YYNGEE. Trimming took 0 bases from V and 2 from J, leaving 5 bases between them. The CDR3 spans 13 residues. The CDR3 here is CASSVGMNYGYTF. CDR3 DNA: TGTGCCAGCAGCGTAGGAATGAACTATGGCTACACCTTC.

This clonotype appeared many times. The chain joins TRBV12-3 or TRBV12-4 to TRBJ2-5, with D unclear. CDR3 length: 15 residues. Deletions cut 5 bases from V and 1 base from J, with 14 bases between. The CDR3 sequence: CASSPTRTVQETQYF. DNA of the CDR3: TGTGCCAGCAGTCCCACCCGGACGGTCCAAGAGACCCAGTACTTC.